The rows below give T cell receptor beta chains drawn from one sample of a study of blood T cell repertoires in COVID-19. TCRdb's copy holds only in-frame clones and misses some; the assay was immunoSEQ multiplex PCR. The sample carries about 160,000 clones, over 75% recorded once. Sequenced: peripheral blood. The receptors originated from a man aged 70-80 years with acute or convalescent COVID-19. The conserved cysteine and the conserved F or W are not part of the CDR3 here.

TRBV3-1/TRBV3-2	TRBJ2-3	ASTSGGAHTQY
TRBV12-3/TRBV12-4	TRBJ2-7	ASRQGSLYEQY
TRBV5-1	TRBJ1-4	ASSLMGGFGEKLF
TRBV7-6	TRBJ1-1	ASSRREGVNTEAF
TRBV10-3	TRBJ2-6	AIRPVSGANVLT
TRBV5-4	TRBJ1-2	ATSQVGRDYGYT
TRBV29-1	TRBJ2-5	SVEEGGLKTQY
TRBV6-2/TRBV6-3	TRBJ2-1	ASSYFTSGFNEQF
TRBV6-5	TRBJ2-2	ASSYLGKNTGELF
TRBV11-2	TRBJ1-1	ASRGDRFSMNTEAF
TRBV5-4	TRBJ2-7	ASSLKLAPYEQY
TRBV7-2	TRBJ2-7	ASSRTASGSYEQY
TRBV6-1	TRBJ2-7	ASSDGTGAHEQY
TRBV6-5	TRBJ2-7	ASSYRDRYHEQY
TRBV5-1	TRBJ2-5	ASSKLARNQETQY
TRBV9	TRBJ1-1	ASSGRTGVDTEAF
TRBV27	TRBJ2-3	ASSLSYPGTDTQY
TRBV3-1/TRBV3-2	TRBJ2-7	ASSHKPGQGTYEQY
TRBV3-1/TRBV3-2	TRBJ2-1	ASSQETTRVYSYNEQF
TRBV7-2	TRBJ1-4	ASSLQTGINEKLF
TRBV29-1	TRBJ2-3	SVDSPSTDTQY
TRBV14	TRBJ2-1	ASSQVKAGDYNEQF
TRBV11-2	TRBJ2-2	ASSSRERGGPGELF
TRBV11-3	TRBJ2-1	ASSPRSGTSVPNEQF
TRBV6-5	TRBJ1-2	ASSYEQGYGYT
TRBV6-6	TRBJ2-7	ASSYGGRLDEQY
TRBV7-8	TRBJ1-5	ASSSDRFNQPQH
TRBV6-7	TRBJ1-2	ASSYPQVDYGYT
TRBV19	TRBJ2-2	ASSDLLAGATNTGELF
TRBV19	TRBJ2-6	ASSRTGVSFSGANVLT
TRBV2	TRBJ1-1	ASSEDRLLEAF
TRBV24-1	TRBJ1-6	ATRERRDSPLH
TRBV18	TRBJ1-3	ASSPRGASGNTIY
TRBV7-2	TRBJ2-3	ASSFAQGGLSGDTQY